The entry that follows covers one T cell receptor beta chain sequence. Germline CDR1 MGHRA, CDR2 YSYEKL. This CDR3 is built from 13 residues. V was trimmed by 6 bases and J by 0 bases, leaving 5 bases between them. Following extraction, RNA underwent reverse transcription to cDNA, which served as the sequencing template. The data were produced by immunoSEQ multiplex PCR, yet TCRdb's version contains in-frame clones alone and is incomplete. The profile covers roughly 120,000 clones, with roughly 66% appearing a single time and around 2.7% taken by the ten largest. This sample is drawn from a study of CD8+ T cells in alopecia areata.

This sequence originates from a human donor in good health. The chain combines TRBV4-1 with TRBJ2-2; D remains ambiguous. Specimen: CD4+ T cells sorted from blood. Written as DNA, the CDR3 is TGCGCCAGCAGGGTATCGAACACCGGGGAGCTGTTTTTT. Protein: CASRVSNTGELFF.